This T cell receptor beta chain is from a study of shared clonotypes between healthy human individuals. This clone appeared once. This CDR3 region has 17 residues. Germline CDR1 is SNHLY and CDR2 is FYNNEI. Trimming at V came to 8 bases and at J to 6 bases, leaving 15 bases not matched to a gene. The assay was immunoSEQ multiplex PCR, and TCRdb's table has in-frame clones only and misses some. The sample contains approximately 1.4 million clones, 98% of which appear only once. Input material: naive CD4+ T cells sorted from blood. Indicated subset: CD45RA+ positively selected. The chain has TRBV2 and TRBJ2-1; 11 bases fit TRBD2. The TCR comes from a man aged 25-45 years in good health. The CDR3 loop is CASAAFRLAGGFNEQFF. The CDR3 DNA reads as TGTGCCAGCGCCGCGTTCAGGCTAGCGGGAGGATTCAATGAGCAGTTCTTC.